Following are 20 T cell receptor beta chains from one sample sequenced in a study of blood T cells in healthy people across ages. For the second PCR, which ran for roughly 6 to 11 cycles, a sample-barcoded 5' primer and a J-beta primer mix were used. TCRdb recomputed calls from the 5' RACE reads with MiXCR, one row per CDR3 protein. The data contain fewer than 1.5 million distinct CDR3 sequences, approximately 38% of them singletons. The sample comprised blood. All receptors derive from a young woman in good health.

The chain recombines TRBV5-4 with TRBJ2-5; D unresolved. Germline V CDR1 and CDR2: SGHNT, YYREEE (reference sequence). V was pared by 5 bases and J by 3 bases, with 14 bases between. The CDR3 is 14 residues long. The CDR3 loop reads CASRMGGAEETQYF. The CDR3 nucleotides read TGTGCCAGCAGGATGGGTGGCGCGGAAGAGACCCAGTACTTC.

The chain joins TRBV2 to TRBJ1-5, with 11 bases matching TRBD1. The CDR3 is 19 amino acids. The germline V gene has CDR1 SNHLY and CDR2 FYNNEI. With V trimmed by 6 bases and J by 4 bases, 17 bases remained unmatched. The DNA of the CDR3 is TGTGCCAGCAGCGTTCCCGGGACAGGGGGAGGTACAGGTAATCAGCCCCAGCATTTT. Translating it yields CASSVPGTGGGTGNQPQHF.

At least ten counts were recorded for this clonotype. The chain uses TRBV4-2 and TRBJ2-1; perhaps D is TRBD1 or TRBD2 (5 bases each). V was shortened by 3 bases and J by 7 bases, with 13 bases between the two germline ends. From germline, CDR1 is LGHNA and CDR2 YNFKEQ. This CDR3 has 14 amino acids. The CDR3 nucleotides read TGTGCCAGCAGCCAGATGGACGGGACGAATGAGCAGTTCTTC. This sequence encodes CASSQMDGTNEQFF.

The rearrangement links TRBV4-1 to TRBJ2-1; 9 positions agree with TRBD1. In germline, CDR1 is MGHRA, CDR2 YSYEKL. V trimming: 1 base; J trimming: 9 bases; junction bases outside the gene matches: 13. This CDR3 comprises 17 residues. The CDR3, as DNA: TGCGCCAGCAGCCAAGCGAGGGACGGACAGGGGATTGGTGAGCAGTTCTTC. It specifies CASSQARDGQGIGEQFF.

The rearrangement uses TRBV20-1 and TRBJ1-1; a possible D gene is TRBD1 (6 bases). Trimming removed 3 bases from V and 5 bases from J, with 7 bases in between. Germline-derived CDR1 and CDR2 are DFQATT and SNEGSKA (reference sequence). The CDR3 is made up of 11 amino acids. CDR3 nucleotides: TGCAGTGCTAGTGGACAGACTGAAGCTTTCTTT. Protein sequence: CSASGQTEAFF.

The genes are TRBV3-1 and TRBJ2-3; unclear D gene. The germline V and J ends were trimmed by 1 base and 4 bases, with 9 bases remaining between them. In germline, CDR1 is LGHDT, CDR2 YNNKEL (reference sequence). The CDR3 is made up of 14 amino acids. The CDR3 nucleotides are TGTGCCAGCAGCCAAGTCCTCGCAGCAGATACGCAGTATTTT. This encodes CASSQVLAADTQYF.

The genes are TRBV5-1 and TRBJ2-2; TRBD1 agrees at 8 bases. Germline CDR1 and CDR2: SGHRS and YFSETQ. V lost 4 bases to trimming and J lost 4 bases; unmatched junction nucleotides: 6. This CDR3 spans 15 amino acids. CDR3 nucleotides: TGCGCCAGCAGCACCCGGACAGGGATCACCGGGGAGCTGTTTTTT. Translated: CASSTRTGITGELFF.

The chain carries TRBV12-3 or TRBV12-4 and TRBJ1-4; no clear D gene. V lost 7 bases and J lost 10, with 10 bases in between. The CDR3 is 11 amino acids. The CDR3 protein is CASTTGIKLFF. CDR3 bases: TGTGCCAGCACTACTGGGATAAAACTGTTTTTT.

A single count supports this clonotype. CDR3 sequence reads: CAGMAPTYNEKLFF. As DNA, the CDR3 is TGTGCCGGGATGGCGCCCACCTATAATGAAAAACTGTTTTTT. The chain carries TRBV30 and TRBJ1-4; D not certain. The CDR3 spans 14 residues. Germline V gives CDR1 GTSNPN, CDR2 SVGIG (reference sequence). Trimming took 8 bases from V and 4 from J, leaving 17 bases between them.

This chain uses TRBV7-3 with TRBJ2-1, with 7 bases that match TRBD2. Germline CDR1 is SGHTA and CDR2 is FQGTGA. This CDR3 region has 16 residues. V dropped 3 bases and J dropped 5; count of bases not matched to a gene: 10. The CDR3 DNA reads as TGTGCCAGCAGCTTCACTGGGGGGGGACCTCACAATGAGCAGTTCTTC. Protein sequence: CASSFTGGGPHNEQFF.

The rearrangement uses TRBV28 and TRBJ2-1, with 9 bases matching TRBD2. The CDR3 has 13 residues. The J segment lost 8 bases and the V segment lost 7 bases, leaving 6 bases of the junction unmatched. Germline CDR1 reads MDHEN; CDR2 reads SYDVKM. The CDR3: CASKAGGIYEQFF. In nucleotides, the CDR3 is TGTGCCAGCAAAGCGGGGGGCATTTATGAGCAGTTCTTC. Combining the CDR3 with reference TRBV28 and TRBJ2-1 gives the whole variable domain DVKVTQSSRYLVKRTGEKVFLECVQDMDHENMFWYRQDPGLGLRLIYFSYDVKMKEKGDIPEGYSVSREKKERFSLILESASTNQTSMYLCASKAGGIYEQFFGPGTRLTVL.

Remarks on this clonotype: An end of the junction does not agree with germline; a read error may underlie this. For the CDR3, the DNA is TGCGCCGGCAGCTTGGCAAAGACTAGCGGGAGCTACGAGCAGTACTTC. Encoded protein: CAGSLAKTSGSYEQYF. The J gene is TRBJ2-7, the V gene TRBV5-1, with 12 bases matching TRBD2. Germline values: CDR1 SGHRS, CDR2 YFSETQ. The CDR3 consists of 16 residues.

This clonotype has only one observation. This chain joins TRBV20-1 and TRBJ2-1; 8 nucleotides agree with TRBD2. There are 16 residues in the CDR3. Trimming at V came to 8 bases and at J to 3 bases, leaving 15 bases not matched to a gene. Germline values: CDR1 DFQATT, CDR2 SNEGSKA (reference sequence). The CDR3 coding sequence is TGCAGTACTGCCACCAGCCCACTAGCGGTCTACAATGAGCAGTTCTTC. Encoded protein: CSTATSPLAVYNEQFF.

The CDR3, as DNA: TGCGCCAGCAGCTTGTTCGGCCCACACGAGCAGTACTTC. It codes for CASSLFGPHEQYF. The chain employs TRBV5-1 and TRBJ2-7; no definite D call. Germline V gives CDR1 SGHRS, CDR2 YFSETQ. The CDR3 totals 13 residues. The V gene lost 1 base and the J gene lost 5 bases, with 10 bases spanning the gap.

This clonotype was seen a few times. The rearrangement uses TRBV28 and TRBJ1-5; a weak D match, TRBD1 (5 bases). Looked up from germline, CDR1 is MDHEN and CDR2 is SYDVKM. V lost 4 bases to trimming and J lost 6 bases, with 13 bases between them. This CDR3 is built from 14 residues. Here the CDR3 reads CASSYGTPGQPQHF. CDR3 DNA: TGTGCCAGCAGTTACGGGACGCCCGGTCAGCCCCAGCATTTT.

This clonotype turned up a few times. The chain's CDR3 is CASSAGTGQETQYF. CDR3 in DNA: TGTGCCAGCAGTGCCGGGACAGGTCAAGAGACCCAGTACTTC. The chain couples TRBV12-3 or TRBV12-4 to TRBJ2-5; 8 bases are a match to TRBD1. The V and J ends lost 5 bases and 2 bases, in that order; junction bases with no gene match: 4. CDR3 length: 14 residues.

V is TRBV3-1 and J is TRBJ2-1, with D uncertain. Germline V gives CDR1 LGHDT, CDR2 YNNKEL (reference sequence). Trimming cost V 7 bases and J 8 bases, with 12 bases left between them. The length of the CDR3 is 12 residues. The CDR3 DNA reads TGTGCCAGCAACCCCGGAAATGATGAGCAGTTCTTC. This sequence encodes CASNPGNDEQFF.

The rearrangement links TRBV21-1 to TRBJ1-4; TRBD1, as called in the table, went unchecked against the DNA. TRBV21-1 is an annotated pseudogene. The CDR3 extends over 12 amino acids. The CDR3 spells CAGHRGNEKLFF. CDR3 DNA sequence: TGTGCCGGACACAGGGGGAATGAAAAACTGTTTTTT.

The V and J genes are TRBV5-1 and TRBJ2-5; 15 positions agree with TRBD2. The junction had 6 bases not matched to a gene; V was cut back by 2 bases and J by 4 bases. The CDR3 runs to 17 residues. Germline CDR1 and CDR2: SGHRS and YFSETQ. CDR3 sequence (DNA): TGCGCCAGCAGCTTCGTTGGACTAGCGGGGGGGAGAGAGACCCAGTACTTC. Its translation is CASSFVGLAGGRETQYF.

The chain joins TRBV20-1 to TRBJ2-2; a weak D match, TRBD2 (6 bases). V lost 5 bases and J 2 bases, leaving 12 bases between the germline ends. The germline gives CDR1 DFQATT, CDR2 SNEGSKA (reference sequence). This CDR3 comprises 14 residues. The CDR3 region has the DNA TGCAGTGCTGGCGGGACCTTTAACACCGGGGAGCTGTTTTTT. It yields the protein CSAGGTFNTGELFF.